Following are 30 T cell receptor beta chains from one sample sequenced in a study of blood T cell repertoires in COVID-19. Method: immunoSEQ multiplex PCR; TCRdb's copy keeps in-frame clones and lacks some. The data hold around 140,000 clones, with approximately 81% observed a single time. The source material was peripheral blood. The receptors were sampled from a human donor in a cohort sampled during active COVID-19.

This chain uses TRBV4-2 with TRBJ2-5; TRBD1 agrees at 11 bases. V was pared by 3 bases and J by 4 bases, with 7 bases of the junction left unmatched. In germline, CDR1 is LGHNA, CDR2 YNFKEQ. This CDR3 has 16 amino acids. This CDR3 is CASSHANGQGAETQYF. In DNA form, the CDR3 reads TGTGCCAGCAGCCACGCGAATGGACAGGGGGCAGAGACCCAGTACTTC.

The chain recombines TRBV10-2 with TRBJ1-6; TRBD1 is a possible D gene (5 bases). Germline V gene lookup returns CDR1 WSHSY and CDR2 SAAADI. CDR3 length: 15 residues. Deletions cut 0 bases from V and 9 bases from J, with 12 bases between. The CDR3, as DNA: TGCGCCAGCAGTGAGTCGAGAGGGGAGGCTTCACCCCTCCACTTT. The encoded protein is CASSESRGEASPLHF.

The J gene is TRBJ2-4, the V gene TRBV7-9; perhaps TRBD1 as D (6 bases). This CDR3 comprises 16 residues. Germline values: CDR1 SEHNR, CDR2 FQNEAQ (reference sequence). The germline V and J ends were trimmed by 4 bases and 0 bases, with 13 bases remaining between them. The CDR3 DNA follows: TGTGCCAGCAGCTCCCAGGGACAACTAGCCAAAAACATTCAGTACTTC. Its translation: CASSSQGQLAKNIQYF.

This chain connects TRBV6-5 to TRBJ2-7, with a possible D match to TRBD2 (6 bases). Trimming pared 6 bases from V and 6 bases from J, leaving 15 bases between. The germline CDR1 and CDR2 sequences are MNHEY and SVGAGI. The CDR3 is 13 residues long. The CDR3 is CASRYGGSGEQYF. In DNA form, the CDR3 reads TGTGCCAGCAGGTACGGAGGGAGTGGCGAGCAGTACTTC.

The V call is TRBV6-2 or TRBV6-3, the J call TRBJ1-5, with D unresolved. The CDR3 has 14 residues. The V and J ends lost 1 base and 6 bases respectively, with 10 bases between them. Per germline, CDR1 MNHEY and CDR2 SVGEGT. CDR3 amino acids: CASSYFGITQPQHF. The CDR3 region has the DNA TGTGCCAGCAGTTACTTCGGGATTACTCAGCCCCAGCATTTT.

The chain is built from TRBV2 and TRBJ2-7; D perhaps matches TRBD1 (5 bases). The V end was cut by 8 bases, the J end by 6 bases, with 23 bases between. This CDR3 has 15 residues. Germline CDR1 SNHLY, CDR2 FYNNEI. The CDR3 DNA follows: TGTGCCAGCGAACGTACGGTACAGGCCCCTGGCGAGCAGTACTTC. It codes for CASERTVQAPGEQYF.

This clone has only a few counts. V is TRBV7-9 and J is TRBJ1-6, with D uncertain. Germline-derived CDR1 and CDR2 are SEHNR and FQNEAQ (reference sequence). V lost 4 bases and J lost 7, with 11 bases in between. The CDR3 runs 14 residues. The CDR3 spells CASSYREPNSPLHF. The CDR3 region has the DNA TGTGCCAGCAGCTACCGGGAACCAAATTCACCCCTCCACTTT.

This sequence joins TRBV29-1 and TRBJ2-7, with TRBD1 matching 7 bases. J lost 5 bases, V lost 4 bases, and 5 bases had no gene match. The CDR3 consists of 12 residues. Per the germline V gene, CDR1 is SQVTM and CDR2 is ANQGSEA. The CDR3 sequence: CSVVAGGHEQYF. CDR3 nucleotides: TGCAGCGTTGTTGCAGGGGGACACGAGCAGTACTTC.

This clone has a single count. This sequence joins TRBV7-9 and TRBJ1-1; TRBD1 matches 8 bases. V trimming: 4 bases; J trimming: 1 base; junction bases outside the gene matches: 8. Germline CDR1 reads SEHNR; CDR2 reads FQNEAQ (reference sequence). The CDR3 is made up of 16 amino acids. The chain's CDR3 is CASSSLWTGKNTEAFF. CDR3 DNA: TGTGCCAGCAGCTCACTATGGACAGGGAAGAACACTGAAGCTTTCTTT.

This clone was recorded only once. The chain combines TRBV7-9 with TRBJ1-4, with a tentative D call TRBD1 (5 bases). Germline-derived CDR1 and CDR2 are SEHNR and FQNEAQ (reference sequence). The V gene lost 2 bases and the J gene lost 0 bases, with 13 bases spanning the gap. The CDR3 consists of 17 residues. CDR3 in DNA: TGTGCCAGCAGCTTATCTCAGTTGACAGCAACTAATGAAAAACTGTTTTTT. Amino acid sequence: CASSLSQLTATNEKLFF.

The CDR3 DNA is TGTGCCAGCAGCTCCGACACCCCCAATCAGCCCCAGCATTTT. Protein product: CASSSDTPNQPQHF. V is TRBV7-2 and J is TRBJ1-5; D gene uncertain. The CDR3 sequence is 14 residues long. V lost 4 bases to trimming and J lost 3 bases, with 10 bases between them. Germline lookup yields CDR1 SGHTA and CDR2 FQGNSA.

The V gene is TRBV27, the J gene TRBJ1-2, with D possibly being TRBD1 (6 bases). The CDR3 runs 12 residues. V gave up 6 bases and J gave up 7 bases, with 12 bases separating them. Looked up from germline, CDR1 is MNHEY and CDR2 is SMNVEV (reference sequence). CDR3: CASRPQGLGYTF. The CDR3 DNA reads as TGTGCCAGCAGACCCCAGGGGCTTGGCTACACCTTC.

The genes are TRBV29-1 and TRBJ1-2; weak D call: TRBD1 (6 bases). Deletions cut 7 bases from V and 5 bases from J, with 20 bases between. CDR1 SQVTM and CDR2 ANQGSEA come from the germline V gene. There are 14 residues in the CDR3. DNA for the CDR3: TGCAGCGCACCCGAGGGGGGGGCCCAATATGGCTACACCTTC. Encoded protein: CSAPEGGAQYGYTF.

This clone was picked up a small number of times. CDR3 bases: TGTGCCAGCAGTTTCCAGGACTATGGCTACACCTTC. Protein sequence: CASSFQDYGYTF. V gene TRBV28 combines with J gene TRBJ1-2; D is undetermined. Germline V gene data show CDR1 as MDHEN and CDR2 as SYDVKM. The CDR3 consists of 12 residues. Trimming left V 3 bases short and J 3 bases short, with 5 bases between.

The J gene is TRBJ1-3, the V gene TRBV19; TRBD1 matches at 10 bases. V dropped 8 bases and J dropped 4; count of bases not matched to a gene: 11. Germline V gives CDR1 LNHDA, CDR2 SQIVND (reference sequence). The CDR3 runs 16 residues. Here the CDR3 DNA reads TGTGCCAGTGCCGACAGGGGGCTATGGGAAGGAAACACCATATATTTT. This gives the protein CASADRGLWEGNTIYF. The full variable domain, completed using reference TRBV19 and TRBJ1-3, is DGGITQSPKYLFRKEGQNVTLSCEQNLNHDAMYWYRQDPGQGLRLIYYSQIVNDFQKGDIAEGYSVSREKKESFPLTVTSAQKNPTAFYLCASADRGLWEGNTIYFGEGSWLTVV.

This sequence joins TRBV5-1 and TRBJ2-7, with 11 bases identical to TRBD2. V trimming: 4 bases; J trimming: 0 bases; junction bases outside the gene matches: 6. The germline V gene has CDR1 SGHRS and CDR2 YFSETQ. The CDR3 is 16 amino acids. CDR3 bases: TGCGCCAGCAGCCCTCTTAGCGGGAGGGCCTCCTACGAGCAGTACTTC. As protein: CASSPLSGRASYEQYF.

The rearrangement uses TRBV10-3 and TRBJ1-2; D may be TRBD1 (6 bases). The CDR3 length is 14 residues. Germline-derived CDR1 and CDR2 are ENHRY and SYGVKD. Trimming pared 2 bases from V and 5 bases from J, leaving 12 bases between. The CDR3 is CAISEATGIYGYTF. The CDR3 coding sequence is TGTGCCATCAGTGAGGCTACAGGGATTTATGGCTACACCTTC.

The DNA for the CDR3 is TGTGCCAGCAGTTCGGAGACCCAGTACTTC. Protein: CASSSETQYF. This sequence joins TRBV2 and TRBJ2-5; D is undetermined. Germline V gives CDR1 SNHLY, CDR2 FYNNEI. The CDR3 contains 10 residues. Trimming took off 5 bases at V and 5 bases at J, with 3 bases between the two ends.

CDR3 protein: CASSRGTGGDQETQYF. CDR3 nucleotide sequence: TGTGCCAGCAGCCGAGGGACAGGGGGGGACCAAGAGACCCAGTACTTC. The chain uses TRBV7-8 and TRBJ2-5; 11 nucleotides match TRBD1. CDR3 size: 16 residues. Losses at the gene ends were 5 bases for V and 0 bases for J; bases not matched to a gene: 5. Germline V gene lookup returns CDR1 SGHVS and CDR2 FQNEAQ. The full variable domain, its missing parts supplied by reference TRBV7-8 and TRBJ2-5, is GAGVSQSPRYKVAKRGQDVALRCDPISGHVSLFWYQQALGQGPEFLTYFQNEAQLDKSGLPSDRFFAERPEGSVSTLKIQRTQQEDSAVYLCASSRGTGGDQETQYFGPGTRLLVL.

This clone was seen a handful of times. The chain joins TRBV6-1 to TRBJ2-7; 7 bases align to TRBD2. V dropped 2 bases and J dropped 4; count of bases not matched to a gene: 23. The CDR3 runs 20 residues. Germline CDR1 MNHNS, CDR2 SASEGT. In DNA form, the CDR3 reads TGTGCCAGCAGTGAAACCTCCCCGGGGCGCCTGGTATCTAGCGGATACGAGCAGTACTTC. It yields the protein CASSETSPGRLVSSGYEQYF.

This clone was seen once. This rearrangement joins TRBV28 to TRBJ1-5; D gene uncertain. Germline lookup yields CDR1 MDHEN and CDR2 SYDVKM. The CDR3 has 12 residues. Trimming took off 5 bases at V and 3 bases at J, with 5 bases between the two ends. The CDR3: CASSQLNQPQHF. Written as DNA, the CDR3 is TGTGCCAGCAGTCAACTCAATCAGCCCCAGCATTTT.

The chain combines TRBV28 with TRBJ2-7, with D tentatively TRBD2 (5 bases). There are 13 residues in the CDR3. Germline V gene data show CDR1 as MDHEN and CDR2 as SYDVKM. V was trimmed by 8 bases and J by 0 bases, leaving 11 bases between them. The CDR3 sequence: CASEGRNSYEQYF. DNA of the CDR3: TGTGCCAGCGAGGGTAGGAACTCCTACGAGCAGTACTTC.

Regarding this clone: The junction departs from germline at one end; a sequencing error may be responsible. V and J are TRBV16 and TRBJ2-7; 10 bases match TRBD1. The germline V gene has CDR1 KGHSY and CDR2 FQNENV. The CDR3 contains 14 residues. The CDR3 DNA reads as TGTGCCAGCAGCCAATCTTCGATAGGGACAGGGGTGAACTTC. Translation gives CASSQSSIGTGVNF.

CDR3 sequence: CASSLFRTEAFF. CDR3 bases: TGTGCCAGCAGTTTATTTCGGACTGAAGCTTTCTTT. The chain recombines TRBV28 with TRBJ1-1; D ambiguous. The CDR3 consists of 12 residues. Looked up from germline, CDR1 is MDHEN and CDR2 is SYDVKM. V lost 1 base, J lost 5 bases, and 5 bases lay in between.

This clone was seen a few times. The chain uses TRBV7-9 and TRBJ2-1, with TRBD2 matching 8 bases. Looked up from germline, CDR1 is SEHNR and CDR2 is FQNEAQ (reference sequence). Unmatched junction bases numbered 4, after V lost 1 base and J lost 8 bases. The CDR3 is made up of 14 amino acids. CDR3 nucleotide sequence: TGTGCCAGCAGCTTAGTTAGCGGGGTGGATGAGCAGTTCTTC. Amino acids: CASSLVSGVDEQFF.

The chain joins TRBV6-2 or TRBV6-3 to TRBJ1-1; no definite D call. The CDR3 totals 14 residues. Germline assignment: CDR1 MNHEY and CDR2 SVGEGT. The germline V and J ends were trimmed by 6 bases and 4 bases, with 15 bases remaining between them. Here the CDR3 reads CASSLGVAVTEAFF. Written as DNA, the CDR3 is TGTGCCAGCAGCCTCGGGGTGGCAGTCACTGAAGCTTTCTTT.

The chain uses TRBV5-1 and TRBJ1-1; 10 bases fit TRBD1. This CDR3 is 16 amino acids long. V shed 4 bases and J 6 bases; nucleotides not matched to a gene: 12. From germline, CDR1 is SGHRS and CDR2 YFSETQ. The DNA of the CDR3 is TGCGCCAGCAGCCTTACACCGACAGGGGGCATATCTGAAGCTTTCTTT. It codes for CASSLTPTGGISEAFF.

V usage is TRBV25-1 and J usage is TRBJ1-1; D gene ambiguous. V lost 2 bases and J lost 1, with 8 bases in between. Germline V gene lookup returns CDR1 MGHDK and CDR2 SYGVNS. The CDR3 is 14 amino acids. Here the CDR3 reads CASSELGRNTEAFF. CDR3 DNA sequence: TGTGCCAGCAGTGAACTAGGCAGGAACACTGAAGCTTTCTTT. Looking up the rest from reference TRBV25-1 and TRBJ1-1 gives the full variable domain: EADIYQTPRYLVIGTGKKITLECSQTMGHDKMYWYQQDPGMELHLIHYSYGVNSTEKGDLSSESTVSRIRTEHFPLTLESARPSHTSQYLCASSELGRNTEAFFGQGTRLTVV.

The rearrangement links TRBV19 to TRBJ2-6; the D gene is possibly TRBD1 (5 bases). V gave up 1 base and J gave up 1 base, with 8 bases separating them. This CDR3 spans 16 amino acids. Germline V lookup: CDR1 LNHDA, CDR2 SQIVND (reference sequence). The CDR3 protein is CASSIVPGSGANVLTF. The CDR3 DNA reads as TGTGCCAGTAGTATAGTCCCAGGGTCTGGGGCCAACGTCCTGACTTTC.

This rearrangement joins TRBV2 to TRBJ2-7; perhaps TRBD1 as D (6 bases). Germline V CDR1 and CDR2: SNHLY, FYNNEI. There are 13 residues in the CDR3. The germline V and J ends were trimmed by 11 bases and 1 base, with 15 bases remaining between them. CDR3 sequence: CAGKTTGSYEQYF. The DNA of the CDR3 is TGTGCCGGAAAAACTACAGGGTCCTACGAGCAGTACTTC. The whole variable domain, remainder taken from reference TRBV2 and TRBJ2-7, is EPEVTQTPSHQVTQMGQEVILRCVPISNHLYFYWYRQILGQKVEFLVSFYNNEISEKSEIFDDQFSVERPDGSNFTLKIRSTKLEDSAMYFCAGKTTGSYEQYFGPGTRLTVT.